This T cell receptor beta chain was recorded in a study of T cell responses to AZD1222 COVID-19 vaccine (dated by TCRdb to the early 2020s). Looking at the study overall: AZD1222 recipients given second doses at about 4 weeks or at about 12 weeks were pooled, since spike-specific TCR depth and breadth were not found to differ between the two schedules. A total of just over 230 trial participants underwent TCR sequencing, of whom roughly 210 had received two doses of AZD1222 and roughly 26 had received two doses of the MenACWY control vaccine. Enrollment into the trials was organized by age into subgroups of 18-55, 56-69 and 70-plus years, and those subgroups contained 148, 28 and 57 TCR-sequenced participants, respectively.

The label giving this sample's time point can be read as: baseline before first vaccination. The vaccinee samples were drawn from two UK trials, COV001 and COV002, one of which was a single-blind randomized controlled phase 2/3 trial testing AZD1222 (ChAdOx1 nCoV-19) in healthy adults. For TCRbeta chain sequencing, PBMC samples were collected from trial participants at day 0 and at day 28 after the second dose. From cysteine to phenylalanine, the CDR3 is 13 amino acids long. Left in the record is the CDR3 DNA by itself, 39 bases read in frame from the first base. As encoded in the germline V gene, CDR1 is MNHEY while CDR2 is SVGEGT. The trim is 2 bases for V and 3 bases for J, with a gap of 8 bases between the germline ends. Results the study describes overall, beyond this receptor: Participants were mostly white British, with more females than males. The authors suggested clonal diversity may have been underestimated. Reportedly, close to half of the unique spike-specific TCRs recognized epitopes lying outside the regions that are mutated in the B.1.351 and B.1.1.7 variants. Vaccine-associated CD4 TCRs spanned the whole spike protein, with dominant responses in regions 160-218 and 743-854. Only a handful of AZD1222 recipients were SARS-CoV-2 seropositive at baseline, limiting conclusions about previously exposed vaccinees. No day 14 peak-response samples were available, so repertoires were characterized only after the peak T cell response. Spike-specific TCR breadth and depth rose significantly after two AZD1222 doses compared with day 0 and with MenACWY recipients. In the small 56-69-year group, the increase in depth fell short of significance, most likely because of low power.

The CDR3 regions of human TCRbeta chains were subjected to immunosequencing. The authors' analysis ran thus. Repertoire TCRs were checked for matches against a reference library of SARS-CoV-2-specific TCRs that had been generated using the MIRA antigen-specificity platform. Breadth was defined as the fraction of unique TCRs that were SARS-CoV-2-associated, and depth was defined as the fraction of total T cells that were SARS-CoV-2-associated. Using the MIRA data, each spike-specific TCR was assigned both to the spike region to which the TCR was reactive and to a CD4 or CD8 class. Log10-transformed breadth and depth values were compared by one-way ANOVA with Sidak's multiple comparisons tests. The immuneACCESS repertoire file appears here via TCRdb, limited to in-frame rearrangements. These files lack a portion of the clones; in checked studies, under half of the deficit traces to unresolved V genes, and the cause of the others is not known. V and J calls and clone size are as listed in that table; D and trimming were resolved from the DNA. Recorded for this sample are tens of thousands of clones; about 90% of them occurred a single time. The ten largest make up 24% of the sample.

Of note for this clone: It lacks a known antigen. Qualities for individual bases were not recorded, and no much larger clone is one base off.

The rearranged segments are TRBV6-2 or TRBV6-3 and TRBJ2-7; the D gene remains uncertain. The receptor was derived from an adult in good health. The sample here was peripheral blood, taken on day 0 of AZD1222 vaccination. The nucleotides read TGTGCCAGCAGTTACGACCCAAACTACGAGCAGTACTTC. Its product reads: CASSYDPNYEQYF.